Many counts were recorded for the clone carrying this T cell receptor beta chain. Its antigen remains unidentified. This entry belongs to a study of T-cell reconstitution after alpha-beta-depleted transplantation in children. Germline CDR1 is SQVTM and CDR2 is ANQGSEA. The CDR3 runs 10 residues. Deletions cut 6 bases from V and 0 bases from J, with 2 bases between. A TCRbeta library incorporating unique molecular identifiers was prepared. TCRdb reanalysed the PCR reads using MiXCR and keeps one entry per CDR3 protein. The sample lists approximately 500,000 distinct CDR3 sequences; roughly a tenth were seen once. The study, taken as a whole, reports: Newly generated T cells supplied most T-cell counts and diversity one year post-transplant. Approximately two months post-transplant, alpha-beta T cells reportedly originated from several hundred expanded graft clones.

The chain combines TRBV29-1 with TRBJ1-2; no clear D gene. This sequence was found in a child younger than 10 with inherited bone marrow failure, due to receive a stem cell transplant. Sequences were derived from PBMCs, sampled before TCRalphabeta/CD19-depleted stem cell transplant. Here the CDR3 reads CSVANYGYTF. In DNA form, the CDR3 reads TGCAGCGTCGCTAACTATGGCTACACCTTC.